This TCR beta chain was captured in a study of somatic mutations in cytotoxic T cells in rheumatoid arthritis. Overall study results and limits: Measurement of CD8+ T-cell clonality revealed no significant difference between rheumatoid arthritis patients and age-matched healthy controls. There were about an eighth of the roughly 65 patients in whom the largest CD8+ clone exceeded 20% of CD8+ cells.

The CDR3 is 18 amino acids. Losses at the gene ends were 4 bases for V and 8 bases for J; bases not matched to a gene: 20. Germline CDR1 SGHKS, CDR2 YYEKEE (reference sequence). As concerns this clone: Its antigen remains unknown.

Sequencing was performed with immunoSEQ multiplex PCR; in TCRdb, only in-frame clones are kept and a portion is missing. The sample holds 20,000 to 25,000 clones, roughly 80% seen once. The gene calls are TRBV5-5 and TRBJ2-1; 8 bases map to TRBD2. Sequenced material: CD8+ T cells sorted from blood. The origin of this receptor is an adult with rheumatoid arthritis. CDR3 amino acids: CASSTRGGGTWRGDEQFF. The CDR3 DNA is TGTGCCAGCAGCACCAGGGGTGGAGGGACGTGGCGGGGGGATGAGCAGTTCTTC.